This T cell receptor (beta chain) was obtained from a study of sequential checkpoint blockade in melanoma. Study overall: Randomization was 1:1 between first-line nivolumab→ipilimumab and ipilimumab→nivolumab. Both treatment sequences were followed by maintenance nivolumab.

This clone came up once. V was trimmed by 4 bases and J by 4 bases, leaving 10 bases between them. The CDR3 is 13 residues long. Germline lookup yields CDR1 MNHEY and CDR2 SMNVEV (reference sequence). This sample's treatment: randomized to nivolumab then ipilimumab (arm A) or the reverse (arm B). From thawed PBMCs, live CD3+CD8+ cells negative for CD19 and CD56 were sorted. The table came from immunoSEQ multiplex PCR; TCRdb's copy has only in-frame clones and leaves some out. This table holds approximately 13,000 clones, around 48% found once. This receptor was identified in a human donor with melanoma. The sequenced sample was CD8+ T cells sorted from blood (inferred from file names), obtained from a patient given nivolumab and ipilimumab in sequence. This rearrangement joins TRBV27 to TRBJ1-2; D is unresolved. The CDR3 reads CASSSTSFYGYTF. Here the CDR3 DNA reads TGTGCCAGCAGTTCGACATCTTTCTATGGCTACACCTTC.